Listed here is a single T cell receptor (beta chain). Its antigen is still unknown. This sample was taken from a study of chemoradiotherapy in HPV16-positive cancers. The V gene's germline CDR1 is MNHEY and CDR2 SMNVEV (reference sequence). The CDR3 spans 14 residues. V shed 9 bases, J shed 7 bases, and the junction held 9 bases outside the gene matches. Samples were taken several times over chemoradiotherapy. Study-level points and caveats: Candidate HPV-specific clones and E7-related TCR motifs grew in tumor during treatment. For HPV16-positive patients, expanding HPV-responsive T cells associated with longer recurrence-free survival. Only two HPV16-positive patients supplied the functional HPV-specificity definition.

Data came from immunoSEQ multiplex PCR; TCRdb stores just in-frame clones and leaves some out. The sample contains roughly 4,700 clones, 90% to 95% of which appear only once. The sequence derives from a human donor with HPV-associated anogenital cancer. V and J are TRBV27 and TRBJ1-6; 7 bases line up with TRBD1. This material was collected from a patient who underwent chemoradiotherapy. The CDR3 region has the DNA TGTGCCAGTCGGACAGGTACTGCCAATTCACCCCTCCACTTT. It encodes CASRTGTANSPLHF.